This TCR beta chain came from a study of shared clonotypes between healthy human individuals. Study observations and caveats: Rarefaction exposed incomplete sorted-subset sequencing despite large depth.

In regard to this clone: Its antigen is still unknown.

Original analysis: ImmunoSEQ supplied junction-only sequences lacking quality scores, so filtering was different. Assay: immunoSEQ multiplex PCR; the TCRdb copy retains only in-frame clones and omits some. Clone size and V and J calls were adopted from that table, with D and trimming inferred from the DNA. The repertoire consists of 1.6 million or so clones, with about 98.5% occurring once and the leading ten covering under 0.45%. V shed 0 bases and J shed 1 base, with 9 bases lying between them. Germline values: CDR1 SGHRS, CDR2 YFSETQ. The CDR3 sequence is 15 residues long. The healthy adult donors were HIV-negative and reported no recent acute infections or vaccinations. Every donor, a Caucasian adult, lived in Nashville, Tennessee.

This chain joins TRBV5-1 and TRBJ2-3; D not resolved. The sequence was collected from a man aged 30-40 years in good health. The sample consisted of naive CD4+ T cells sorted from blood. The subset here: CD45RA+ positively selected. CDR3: CASSLAARGTDTQYF. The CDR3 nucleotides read TGCGCCAGCAGCTTGGCCGCTCGGGGCACAGATACGCAGTATTTT. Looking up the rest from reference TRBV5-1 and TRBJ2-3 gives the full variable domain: KAGVTQTPRYLIKTRGQQVTLSCSPISGHRSVSWYQQTPGQGLQFLFEYFSETQRNKGNFPGRFSGRQFSNSRSEMNVSTLELGDSALYLCASSLAARGTDTQYFGPGTRLTVL.